Listed below are T cell receptor beta chains from one sample, sequenced in a study of blood T cell repertoires in COVID-19. Using immunoSEQ multiplex PCR, the repertoire was profiled, and TCRdb retains in-frame clones only, with some absent. The sample has 130,000 to 150,000 clones, around 84% seen once. Source material: peripheral blood. The receptors originated from a human donor in a cohort sampled during active COVID-19. Both conserved end residues are part of each CDR3. Fields, in order: J gene, D gene, clone size, V gene, CDR3 DNA, CDR3 protein. D genes are given only for firm matches. Only some rows state a clone size, as once, few, many or a class for expanded clones.

j_call: TRBJ1-1
d_call: NA
clone_size: NA
v_call: TRBV7-2
cdr3_nt: TGTGCCAGCAGCAGCGCGGGGCGCACTGAAGCTTTCTTT
cdr3_aa: CASSSAGRTEAFF

j_call: TRBJ2-1
d_call: TRBD2
clone_size: NA
v_call: TRBV29-1
cdr3_nt: TGCAGCGTCCGACTCAGCGGGGGGGCACGCAATGAGCAGTTCTTC
cdr3_aa: CSVRLSGGARNEQFF

j_call: TRBJ2-7
d_call: TRBD1
clone_size: NA
v_call: TRBV5-5
cdr3_nt: TGTGCCAGCAGCTTGGGGGGACAGGGGTACGAGCAGTACTTC
cdr3_aa: CASSLGGQGYEQYF

j_call: TRBJ1-2
d_call: NA
clone_size: once
v_call: TRBV5-6
cdr3_nt: TGTGCCAGCAGCTTGCAGGGGACCCATGGCTACACCTTC
cdr3_aa: CASSLQGTHGYTF

j_call: TRBJ2-5
d_call: TRBD2
clone_size: NA
v_call: TRBV7-7
cdr3_nt: TGTGCTAGCAGCTCCTTAGCGGGGGGACAAGAGACCCAGTACTTC
cdr3_aa: CASSSLAGGQETQYF

j_call: TRBJ2-7
d_call: NA
clone_size: once
v_call: TRBV11-2
cdr3_nt: TGTGCCAGCAGCTTAGCTTACGAGCAGTACTTC
cdr3_aa: CASSLAYEQYF

j_call: TRBJ2-7
d_call: TRBD2
clone_size: NA
v_call: TRBV6-5
cdr3_nt: TGTGCCAGCACCCTAGCGGGGGGTACCTACGAGCAGTACTTC
cdr3_aa: CASTLAGGTYEQYF

j_call: TRBJ2-5
d_call: TRBD2
clone_size: NA
v_call: TRBV7-9
cdr3_nt: TGTGCCAGCAGCTTACGTGGGCGACTAGCGGGGGGAGAGACCCAGTACTTC
cdr3_aa: CASSLRGRLAGGETQYF

j_call: TRBJ1-2
d_call: NA
clone_size: NA
v_call: TRBV9
cdr3_nt: TGTGCCAGCAGCCGGGACACACCCTATGGCTACACCTTC
cdr3_aa: CASSRDTPYGYTF

j_call: TRBJ2-3
d_call: TRBD1
clone_size: NA
v_call: TRBV6-2/TRBV6-3
cdr3_nt: TGTGCCAGCAGTTACCCCGGGACAGGGCGCACAGATACGCAGTATTTT
cdr3_aa: CASSYPGTGRTDTQYF

j_call: TRBJ1-4
d_call: NA
clone_size: NA
v_call: TRBV28
cdr3_nt: TGTGCCAGCAGCGGGACACCAACTAATGAAAAACTGTTTTTT
cdr3_aa: CASSGTPTNEKLFF

j_call: TRBJ2-7
d_call: NA
clone_size: NA
v_call: TRBV6-6
cdr3_nt: TGTGCCAGCAGTTACGTCAGGATAGGAGGTGACGAGCAGTACTTC
cdr3_aa: CASSYVRIGGDEQYF

j_call: TRBJ1-1
d_call: NA
clone_size: NA
v_call: TRBV28
cdr3_nt: TGTGCCAGCAGTTTTTATCGGGAAGCCTCTTTT
cdr3_aa: CASSFYREASF

j_call: TRBJ1-3
d_call: NA
clone_size: NA
v_call: TRBV30
cdr3_nt: TGTGCCTGGAGTAGGGGCTCTGGAAACACCATATATTTT
cdr3_aa: CAWSRGSGNTIYF

j_call: TRBJ1-1
d_call: NA
clone_size: NA
v_call: TRBV7-9
cdr3_nt: TGTGCCAGCAGCTACCCCGACGGGGACACCATGAACACTGAAGCTTTCTTT
cdr3_aa: CASSYPDGDTMNTEAFF

j_call: TRBJ2-7
d_call: TRBD2
clone_size: NA
v_call: TRBV2
cdr3_nt: TGTGCCAGCAGTGACCGGGGGGGGCCCTACGAGCAGTACTTC
cdr3_aa: CASSDRGGPYEQYF

j_call: TRBJ2-5
d_call: TRBD1
clone_size: NA
v_call: TRBV7-9
cdr3_nt: TGTGCCAGCAGCTACCCCGGGACAGGGGCCGAGACCCAGTACTTC
cdr3_aa: CASSYPGTGAETQYF

j_call: TRBJ1-2
d_call: TRBD1
clone_size: NA
v_call: TRBV28
cdr3_nt: TGTGCCAGCAGTTTGGTGGACAGGGTTTCTGGTGGCTACACCTTC
cdr3_aa: CASSLVDRVSGGYTF

j_call: TRBJ2-1
d_call: TRBD1
clone_size: NA
v_call: TRBV29-1
cdr3_nt: TGCAGCGTCGTAACAGGGGAGACCTACAATGAGCAGTTCTTC
cdr3_aa: CSVVTGETYNEQFF

j_call: TRBJ2-7
d_call: NA
clone_size: NA
v_call: TRBV3-1/TRBV3-2
cdr3_nt: TGTGCCAGCAGCCAGGTTCCGACTTACGAGCAGTACTTC
cdr3_aa: CASSQVPTYEQYF

j_call: TRBJ1-2
d_call: NA
clone_size: NA
v_call: TRBV12-3/TRBV12-4
cdr3_nt: TGTGCCAGCAGACAGATTAACTATGGCTACACCTTC
cdr3_aa: CASRQINYGYTF

j_call: TRBJ1-6
d_call: TRBD1
clone_size: NA
v_call: TRBV4-1
cdr3_nt: TGCGCCAGCAGCCAAGATAGTTGGACAGGAAGGCAGAATTCACCCCTCCACTTT
cdr3_aa: CASSQDSWTGRQNSPLHF

j_call: TRBJ2-7
d_call: TRBD1
clone_size: NA
v_call: TRBV15
cdr3_nt: TGTGCCACCAGCCCGGGACAGGGGGCGGGTGAGCAGTACTTC
cdr3_aa: CATSPGQGAGEQYF

j_call: TRBJ1-5
d_call: TRBD1
clone_size: NA
v_call: TRBV28
cdr3_nt: TGTGCCAGCAGCCGTACAGGGGAGCAGAGACAGCCCCAGCATTTT
cdr3_aa: CASSRTGEQRQPQHF

j_call: TRBJ1-1
d_call: NA
clone_size: NA
v_call: TRBV5-8
cdr3_nt: TGTGCCAGCAGCTTGCGGGGAGTTATGAACACTGAAGCTTTCTTT
cdr3_aa: CASSLRGVMNTEAFF

j_call: TRBJ1-2
d_call: NA
clone_size: NA
v_call: TRBV6-6
cdr3_nt: TGTGCCAGCAGCGAGACAGTGGCTGGCTACACCTTC
cdr3_aa: CASSETVAGYTF

j_call: TRBJ1-5
d_call: NA
clone_size: NA
v_call: TRBV15
cdr3_nt: TGTGCCACCAGCAGAGATTTTGCGGGATCTCAGCCCCAGCATTTT
cdr3_aa: CATSRDFAGSQPQHF

j_call: TRBJ1-5
d_call: NA
clone_size: NA
v_call: TRBV30
cdr3_nt: TGTGCCTGGAGTGGCCGTGGGGGCCGGGATCAGCCCCAGCATTTT
cdr3_aa: CAWSGRGGRDQPQHF

j_call: TRBJ1-2
d_call: TRBD1
clone_size: NA
v_call: TRBV10-3
cdr3_nt: TGTGCCATCAGTAGGGACAGGGAAAAGGATGGCTACACCTTC
cdr3_aa: CAISRDREKDGYTF

j_call: TRBJ2-7
d_call: TRBD2
clone_size: NA
v_call: TRBV7-9
cdr3_nt: TGTGCCAGCAGCTTAGCGCGGGGGGTCGAGCAGTACTTC
cdr3_aa: CASSLARGVEQYF

j_call: TRBJ2-5
d_call: TRBD2
clone_size: NA
v_call: TRBV4-2
cdr3_nt: TGTGCCAGCAGCAACGGACTAGCGGGGGCCAACCAAGAGACCCAGTACTTC
cdr3_aa: CASSNGLAGANQETQYF

j_call: TRBJ1-1
d_call: NA
clone_size: NA
v_call: TRBV18
cdr3_nt: TGTGCCAGCTCACCACCGGGAGGCATGAACACTGAAGCTTTCTTT
cdr3_aa: CASSPPGGMNTEAFF

j_call: TRBJ1-2
d_call: TRBD1
clone_size: NA
v_call: TRBV5-6
cdr3_nt: TGTGCCAGCAGCCCGTTGGACAGGGATAGCTATGGCTACACCTTC
cdr3_aa: CASSPLDRDSYGYTF

j_call: TRBJ2-5
d_call: NA
clone_size: once
v_call: TRBV28
cdr3_nt: TGTGCCAGCAGTTCCCCCGGGGGAGGTAGAGAGACCCAGTACTTC
cdr3_aa: CASSSPGGGRETQYF

j_call: TRBJ1-2
d_call: TRBD1
clone_size: NA
v_call: TRBV27
cdr3_nt: TGTGCCAGCAGTTCCTCTGTCTCCGGGACAGGGGTTTACACCTTC
cdr3_aa: CASSSSVSGTGVYTF

j_call: TRBJ2-2
d_call: TRBD1
clone_size: once
v_call: TRBV5-1
cdr3_nt: TGCGCCAGCAGCACCGGGACAGTAACCGGGGAGCTGTTTTTT
cdr3_aa: CASSTGTVTGELFF